The clone carrying this T cell receptor (beta chain) was detected many times. The antigen remains unidentified. The source of the sample is a study of neurological immune-mediated disorders. On the study more broadly: There were around 35 multiple sclerosis patients; around 31 were relapsing-remitting and 3 were secondary progressive.

Time point denoted: longitudinal time-point 3. It was from 2 million PBMCs stored at -80 C that the unsorted libraries were obtained. Germline CDR1 SGDLS, CDR2 YYNGEE. This CDR3 has 14 amino acids. The germline V and J ends were trimmed by 0 bases and 2 bases, with 9 bases remaining between them. Study conclusions and caveats: The expanded clones of different subjects shared no CDR3 amino acid sequences (suggesting private repertoires in all groups). Falling below healthy controls, multiple sclerosis showed the least TCR clonal expansion, while HTLV-1-associated myelopathy showed the most.

TCRdb processed the 5' RACE reads anew with MiXCR; each CDR3 protein has one entry. The data show approximately 85,000 distinct CDR3 sequences, about 4% seen once. Sample: PBMCs. The TCR was taken from a woman in her sixties with multiple sclerosis. The genes are TRBV9 and TRBJ2-7, with TRBD2 as a possible D gene (6 bases). CDR3: CASSVAGETYEQYF. The CDR3 DNA follows: TGTGCCAGCAGCGTAGCGGGGGAAACCTACGAGCAGTACTTC.